The 21 T cell receptor beta chains listed next were all sequenced from one sample in a study of T cells expressing NK-cell markers. Each CDR3 protein gets one entry in TCRdb, which reprocessed the 5' RACE reads and gives no DNA. The listing contains over 150,000 distinct CDR3 sequences. The material sequenced was blood T cells: a sorted CD56 or NKG2C T cell subset, CD4+ or CD8+ T cells, or bulk PBMC T cells (not recorded which). These receptors all come from a woman in her forties or fifties in good health.

This sequence joins TRBV23-1 and TRBJ2-1. TRBV23-1 falls under the ORF class, with uncertain function. CDR3 length: 14 amino acids. CDR3 sequence: CASSQSLGWDEQFF.

The chain has TRBV6-2 or TRBV6-3 and TRBJ1-1. CDR3 length: 13 amino acids. The germline V gene encodes CDR1 MNHEY and CDR2 SVGEGT. CDR3 sequence reads: CASSYFGLTEAFF.

The genes are TRBV7-2 and TRBJ2-7; lacking DNA, the TRBD1 call made by TCRdb goes unchecked. Per the germline V gene, CDR1 is SGHTA and CDR2 is FQGNSA. The CDR3 has 15 residues. The CDR3 loop is CASSLDYGTSREQYF.

This sequence joins TRBV12-3 or TRBV12-4 and TRBJ1-5; TCRdb returns TRBD1, unconfirmable since there is no DNA. The CDR3 is 14 residues long. The CDR3 protein is CASSFYGGNQPQHF.

The chain uses TRBV7-8 and TRBJ2-2; TCRdb's D gene call, TRBD2, goes unchecked for lack of DNA. The CDR3 is made up of 14 amino acids. Per germline, CDR1 SGHVS and CDR2 FQNEAQ. The CDR3 protein is CASSLEGFTGELFF.

This rearrangement joins TRBV7-9 to TRBJ2-3. Germline V gives CDR1 SEHNR, CDR2 FQNEAQ (reference sequence). The CDR3 totals 15 residues. The CDR3 protein is CASSYRDGDTDTQYF.

V is TRBV12-3 or TRBV12-4 and J is TRBJ1-1; TCRdb reports TRBD1, a call that lacks DNA to check it against. The CDR3 is 14 residues long. The CDR3 is CASSFPGKGTEAFF.

V gene TRBV12-3 or TRBV12-4 combines with J gene TRBJ2-7. CDR3 length equals 13 residues. The CDR3 loop is CASSLGVSDEQYF.

The chain recombines TRBV4-1 with TRBJ1-2; TCRdb designates TRBD1, a call that cannot be tested without DNA. Germline V gene lookup returns CDR1 MGHRA and CDR2 YSYEKL. The CDR3 is 16 amino acids. The CDR3 is CASGTTGTGASYGYTF.

The rearrangement links TRBV10-1 to TRBJ2-1; TCRdb's D call of TRBD2 is untestable without DNA. CDR3 size: 15 residues. Germline V gene sequence: CDR1 WNHNN, CDR2 SYGVQD (reference sequence). The CDR3 sequence is CASSLEREWGNEQFF.

The chain uses TRBV12-3 or TRBV12-4 and TRBJ2-2; TCRdb gives TRBD2 as the D gene, but with no DNA this cannot be confirmed. This CDR3 is 17 amino acids long. Here the CDR3 reads CASSFLPAGERAGELFF.

The chain combines TRBV27 with TRBJ2-1; TCRdb calls TRBD2, which cannot be checked without DNA. The CDR3 runs 15 residues. Germline V gene lookup returns CDR1 MNHEY and CDR2 SMNVEV (reference sequence). The CDR3: CASSFRLAPTGEQFF.

The chain is built from TRBV7-9 and TRBJ1-5. Germline V lookup: CDR1 SEHNR, CDR2 FQNEAQ (reference sequence). There are 15 residues in the CDR3. CDR3 in amino acids: CASSLDGDSNQPQHF.

The V gene is TRBV7-8, the J gene TRBJ2-7; TCRdb gives TRBD2 as the D gene, but with no DNA this cannot be confirmed. The CDR3 runs to 15 residues. CDR1 and CDR2 (germline): SGHVS, FQNEAQ. The CDR3 protein is CASSPTSGSSYEQYF.

The V call is TRBV21-1, the J call TRBJ1-5; TCRdb outputs TRBD1, but without DNA this stays unchecked. TRBV21-1 is tagged as a pseudogene. This CDR3 comprises 17 residues. CDR3 residues: CASSKGRPGPRRQPQHF.

The chain's CDR3 is CASSQGPGPGIQYF. This chain connects TRBV3-1 to TRBJ2-4; TCRdb returns TRBD1, unconfirmable since there is no DNA. Germline CDR1 LGHDT, CDR2 YNNKEL (reference sequence). This CDR3 contains 14 residues.

The CDR3 spells CASRRGLTYEQYF. The V gene is TRBV2, the J gene TRBJ2-7; TCRdb proposes TRBD2, but this gene call is untestable without DNA. From germline, CDR1 is SNHLY and CDR2 FYNNEI. This CDR3 region has 13 residues.

This CDR3 reads CASSPTGGYSGNTIYF. The chain recombines TRBV7-6 with TRBJ1-3; TCRdb calls TRBD1, which cannot be checked without DNA. Germline V gives CDR1 SGHVS, CDR2 FNYEAQ. The CDR3 sequence is 16 residues long.

The chain carries TRBV24-1 and TRBJ2-6; the D call of TRBD1 rests on TCRdb alone, since no DNA is present to check it. The germline V gene encodes CDR1 KGHDR and CDR2 SFDVKD. The CDR3 runs 16 residues. The CDR3: CATSEITGSGANVLTF.

This chain connects TRBV29-1 to TRBJ2-3; there is no DNA to check the TCRdb D call of TRBD1. CDR3 length: 14 residues. Germline values: CDR1 SQVTM, CDR2 ANQGSEA. The CDR3 spells CSVAGGVGTDTQYF.

The chain is built from TRBV5-1 and TRBJ2-1; the D call of TRBD2 rests on TCRdb alone, since no DNA is present to check it. The germline V gene has CDR1 SGHRS and CDR2 YFSETQ. The CDR3 covers 18 residues. The CDR3: CASSPLPSGPSSYNEQFF.